This T cell receptor beta chain was observed in a study of blood T cells in healthy people across ages. Findings of the study overall: Unsorted PBMCs ruled out conclusive naive versus antigen-experienced comparison. With age, beta diversity per million T cells declined roughly linearly, significantly by 40. Long-lived donors exceeded aged donors in naive CD4+ cells and diversity.

Donors gave roughly 9.1 milliliters of peripheral blood apiece. With regard to this clonotype: The antigen remains undetermined.

With a J-beta primer mix and a sample-barcoded 5' primer, a second PCR ran roughly 6 to 11 cycles. A single record per CDR3 protein comes from TCRdb applying MiXCR to the 5' RACE reads. The sample lists 700,000 to 800,000 distinct CDR3 sequences, roughly 43% seen once, with about 20% in the top ten. Sequencing was done on a sample of blood. The clonotype comes from a woman in her sixties or seventies in good health.

The CDR3 DNA reads TGCAGCGTTGATTGGACAGCAGGGGAGACCCAGTACTTC. Amino acid sequence: CSVDWTAGETQYF. The J gene is TRBJ2-5, the V gene TRBV29-1, with D perhaps matching TRBD1 (6 bases). Germline CDR1 reads SQVTM; CDR2 reads ANQGSEA. With 3 bases removed from V and 5 bases from J, the gap between germline ends came to 13 bases. This CDR3 region has 13 residues.